The clone carrying this T cell receptor beta chain was observed a few times. As yet, its antigen is unknown. Germline V gives CDR1 LNHDA, CDR2 SQIVND (reference sequence). The CDR3 totals 15 residues. V shed 4 bases and J 4 bases; nucleotides not matched to a gene: 7. Primers: 60 Vbeta forward and 13 Jbeta reverse. TCRdb's table, derived via immunoSEQ multiplex PCR, lists solely in-frame clones and lacks some. The sample has about 170,000 clones, just over 70% seen once. This record comes from a study of cytomegalovirus exposure and HLA in healthy donors. Regarding the study as a whole: TCR beta chain V- and J-gene trimming was linked, in a later analysis, to a missense variant in DCLRE1C.

This chain connects TRBV19 to TRBJ2-7; TRBD1 agrees at 10 bases. The TCR originated in a human donor in good health. The source material was PBMCs. DNA of the CDR3: TGTGCCAGTAGTACCTCGGGACAGGGGTTTTACGAGCAGTACTTC. It is translated as CASSTSGQGFYEQYF.